The 17 T cell receptor beta chains reported below all come from one sample, sequenced in a study of cytomegalovirus exposure and HLA in healthy donors. PCR amplification relied on 60 Vbeta primers (plus 13 Jbeta primers). Only in-frame clones appear in the TCRdb table, and some are missing; sequencing was by immunoSEQ multiplex PCR. This table has 150,000 to 200,000 clones, 60% to 80% appearing once. The sequenced sample consisted of PBMCs. These receptor sequences come from a middle-aged man in good health and CMV-seronegative.

V usage is TRBV9 and J usage is TRBJ2-6; D is undetermined. The germline gives CDR1 SGDLS, CDR2 YYNGEE. The CDR3 is 15 residues long. The V end lost 4 bases, the J end lost 0 bases, and 8 bases lay between the germline ends. The CDR3 loop reads CASSPGYSGANVLTF. In nucleotides, the CDR3 is TGTGCCAGCAGCCCCGGGTACTCTGGGGCCAACGTCCTGACTTTC.

Remarks on this clone: The junction and the germline gene differ at one end; a read error may be behind it. The chain links TRBV6-6 to TRBJ2-5; D is undetermined. The CDR3 totals 14 residues. Looked up from germline, CDR1 is MNHNY and CDR2 is SVGAGI (reference sequence). The CDR3 bases are TGTGCCAGCAGTTACTTTTCGCGGCAAGGGACCCAGTACTTC. Its translation: CASSYFSRQGTQYF.

In this sample, this clone turned up a few times. The rearrangement joins TRBV7-3 to TRBJ1-1, with a possible D match to TRBD1 (6 bases). Germline V gene sequence: CDR1 SGHTA, CDR2 FQGTGA. V was shortened by 5 bases and J by 3 bases, with 13 bases between the two germline ends. This CDR3 contains 14 residues. The CDR3 region is CASSTTGPDTEAFF. CDR3 coding DNA: TGTGCCAGCAGCACGACAGGACCGGACACTGAAGCTTTCTTT.

The chain recombines TRBV30 with TRBJ1-1, with TRBD1 identical over 10 bases. Germline CDR1 and CDR2: GTSNPN and SVGIG (reference sequence). CDR3 size: 14 residues. V shed 4 bases, J shed 2 bases, and the junction held 4 bases outside the gene matches. CDR3 protein: CAWTLTGGNTEAFF. In nucleotides, the CDR3 is TGTGCCTGGACCCTGACAGGGGGCAACACTGAAGCTTTCTTT.

On this clone: Other DNA sequences within the sample encode an identical CDR3. This chain connects TRBV7-2 to TRBJ2-5; 8 bases match TRBD2. Germline-derived CDR1 and CDR2 are SGHTA and FQGNSA. The CDR3 consists of 13 residues. Trimming at V came to 5 bases and at J to 5 bases, leaving 4 bases not matched to a gene. In DNA, the CDR3 is TGTGCCAGCAGCCCCGGGGGGGGTGAGACCCAGTACTTC. Amino acid sequence: CASSPGGGETQYF.

In this sample, this clone turned up once. The V call is TRBV7-6, the J call TRBJ2-5; D may be TRBD1 (6 bases). This CDR3 contains 14 residues. Germline V gene sequence: CDR1 SGHVS, CDR2 FNYEAQ. V lost 5 bases and J 1 base, leaving 11 bases between the germline ends. The CDR3 protein is CASSPGTIQETQYF. The CDR3 DNA reads as TGTGCCAGCAGCCCCGGGACAATCCAAGAGACCCAGTACTTC.

This clone has just one count. Its ends do not fully match the called genes, so a read error is possible. The chain recombines TRBV5-1 with TRBJ2-5; 8 positions agree with TRBD2. CDR1 is SGHRS, CDR2 YFSETQ, per germline. CDR3 length: 14 amino acids. The CDR3 bases are TGCACCAGCAGCTTGGAGGAGCCAAAGCGGGAGCAGTACTTC. Residues: CTSSLEEPKREQYF.

This clone has a handful of counts. The genes are TRBV7-2 and TRBJ2-5, with D hard to call. The CDR3 runs to 13 residues. Trimming removed 5 bases from V and 1 base from J, with 8 bases in between. CDR1 and CDR2 (germline): SGHTA, FQGNSA. The CDR3 loop reads CASSLRVQETQYF. CDR3 bases: TGTGCCAGCAGCCTACGGGTCCAAGAGACCCAGTACTTC.

The chain carries TRBV28 and TRBJ1-5; 7 bases agree with TRBD1. Germline values: CDR1 MDHEN, CDR2 SYDVKM. There are 17 residues in the CDR3. The junction had 12 bases not matched to a gene; V was cut back by 7 bases and J by 0 bases. CDR3 region: CASILAGTAYSNQPQHF. The DNA for the CDR3 is TGTGCCAGCATCCTGGCCGGGACAGCTTATAGCAATCAGCCCCAGCATTTT. Full variable domain (remainder filled in from reference TRBV28 and TRBJ1-5): DVKVTQSSRYLVKRTGEKVFLECVQDMDHENMFWYRQDPGLGLRLIYFSYDVKMKEKGDIPEGYSVSREKKERFSLILESASTNQTSMYLCASILAGTAYSNQPQHFGDGTRLSIL.

J is TRBJ1-5 and V is TRBV7-9; D gene unclear. The CDR3 contains 14 residues. V lost 1 base and J 7 bases, leaving 11 bases between the germline ends. Germline V gives CDR1 SEHNR, CDR2 FQNEAQ (reference sequence). The CDR3 sequence is CASSLGTGKQPQHF. DNA of the CDR3: TGTGCCAGCAGCTTAGGTACGGGAAAGCAGCCCCAGCATTTT.

With respect to this clone: Other DNA sequences in this specimen translate into the identical CDR3. V is TRBV7-6 and J is TRBJ2-7; 11 positions agree with TRBD2. J lost 7 bases, V lost 5 bases, and 7 bases had no gene match. The CDR3 contains 14 residues. Germline V gene sequence: CDR1 SGHVS, CDR2 FNYEAQ. The CDR3 loop is CASSKLAGDREQYF. CDR3 nucleotides: TGTGCCAGCAGCAAACTAGCGGGAGATAGGGAGCAGTACTTC.

The genes are TRBV27 and TRBJ2-5; 9 positions agree with TRBD2. V lost 0 bases and J lost 5; bases outside the gene matches: 7. The CDR3 totals 16 residues. CDR1 is MNHEY, CDR2 SMNVEV, per germline (reference sequence). The DNA for the CDR3 is TGTGCCAGCAGTTTATCTCCGGGACTAGCAGGGGAGACCCAGTACTTC. It translates to CASSLSPGLAGETQYF.

The chain links TRBV29-1 to TRBJ2-3; TRBD1 matches 10 bases. The junction had 3 bases not matched to a gene; V was cut back by 3 bases and J by 3 bases. The CDR3 has 14 amino acids. CDR1 and CDR2 (germline): SQVTM, ANQGSEA. This CDR3 is CSVDGDRGTDTQYF. The DNA of the CDR3 is TGCAGCGTTGATGGGGACAGGGGAACAGATACGCAGTATTTT.

This clone is a singleton in its sample. The J gene is TRBJ2-7, the V gene TRBV4-3, with D possibly matching TRBD2 (5 bases). The V and J ends lost 1 base and 9 bases respectively, with 16 bases between them. CDR1 and CDR2 from the germline V gene are LGHNA and YSLEER. The CDR3 is 14 amino acids. CDR3 in amino acids: CASSQARGSHRQYF. CDR3 nucleotide sequence: TGCGCCAGCAGCCAAGCTAGAGGGTCGCATAGGCAGTACTTC.

On this clone: Other DNA variants within this sample encode the same CDR3. This chain connects TRBV18 to TRBJ1-1, with a tentative D call TRBD1 (5 bases). This CDR3 spans 14 amino acids. V lost 1 base and J 3 bases, leaving 9 bases between the germline ends. Germline lookup yields CDR1 KGHSH and CDR2 LQKENI. The CDR3 here is CASSPLTRDTEAFF. The DNA for the CDR3 is TGTGCCAGCTCACCACTGACCAGGGACACTGAAGCTTTCTTT.

The chain recombines TRBV28 with TRBJ2-7, with 11 bases identical to TRBD1. The CDR3 covers 18 residues. Germline CDR1 reads MDHEN; CDR2 reads SYDVKM. V gave up 1 base and J gave up 0 bases; unmatched junction bases: 8. This chain's CDR3 is CASSLYFRGQGGSYEQYF. In nucleotides, the CDR3 is TGTGCCAGCAGTTTATATTTTAGGGGACAGGGGGGCTCCTACGAGCAGTACTTC.

V is TRBV7-2 and J is TRBJ2-3, with 9 bases identical to TRBD2. Germline V gene sequence: CDR1 SGHTA, CDR2 FQGNSA. The CDR3 has 15 residues. Trimming cost V 7 bases and J 0 bases; bases outside gene matches: 5. CDR3 in amino acids: CASNLAGTSTDTQYF. Written as DNA, the CDR3 is TGTGCCAGCAATCTAGCGGGGACCAGCACAGATACGCAGTATTTT.